A selection of T cell receptor beta chains follows, all from one sample in a study of control samples from healthy donors and cancer patients. The repertoire was sequenced with immunoSEQ multiplex PCR; TCRdb's copy has only in-frame clones and lacks some. The table records roughly 48,000 clones, approximately 89% of them present only once. The sample was PBMCs. Every receptor here comes from a woman in her 40s with head and neck cancer. CDR3s include the opening cysteine and the closing phenylalanine or tryptophan. The D gene is left open where the match is weak. Size is stated for part of the rows, as once, few or many counts, or as a class when the clone is expanded.

>-|TRBV5-6|-|TRBJ2-1
CASSFMGLRGSNEQFF
TGTGCCAGCAGCTTTATGGGGCTAAGGGGTTCCAATGAGCAGTTCTTC
>TRBD1|TRBV5-1|-|TRBJ2-1
CASRTTGGSYNEQFF
TGCGCCAGCAGAACGACAGGGGGCTCCTACAATGAGCAGTTCTTC
>-|TRBV6-1|-|TRBJ2-3
CASSEALGHPTDTQYF
TGTGCCAGCAGTGAAGCGCTGGGACACCCCACAGATACGCAGTATTTT
>-|TRBV7-3|-|TRBJ2-2
CASSPQRYSSSNTGELFF
TGTGCCAGCAGCCCGCAACGGTACAGTTCATCGAACACCGGGGAGCTGTTTTTT
>-|TRBV25-1|-|TRBJ1-6
CASSVSEGGSSPLHF
TGTGCCAGCAGTGTCTCGGAGGGGGGATCCTCACCCCTCCACTTT
>-|TRBV6-1|-|TRBJ1-3
CASSEGGVLDGNTIYF
TGTGCCAGCAGTGAAGGTGGGGTACTCGACGGAAACACCATATATTTT
>-|TRBV29-1|-|TRBJ1-2
CSVERRGERYGYTF
TGCAGCGTTGAGCGCCGGGGGGAAAGGTATGGCTACACCTTC
>-|TRBV2|-|TRBJ2-3
CASRNRVVAGDTQYF
TGTGCCAGCAGAAACAGGGTAGTGGCAGGGGATACGCAGTATTTT
>-|TRBV30|-|TRBJ2-7
CAWSVSEFYEQYF
TGTGCCTGGAGTGTTAGTGAATTCTACGAGCAGTACTTC
>-|TRBV27|-|TRBJ1-1
CASRGRIRINIDTEAFF
TGTGCCAGCAGGGGCCGGATCCGGATCAACATAGACACTGAAGCTTTCTTT
>-|TRBV9|-|TRBJ1-1
CASSVEAEAFF
TGTGCCAGCAGCGTAGAAGCTGAAGCTTTCTTT
>TRBD2|TRBV6-5|-|TRBJ2-3
CASSWEGYDTQYF
TGTGCCAGCAGCTGGGAGGGATACGATACGCAGTATTTT
>-|TRBV29-1|-|TRBJ1-2
CSVGDTYEGYTF
TGCAGCGTTGGTGATACCTATGAAGGCTACACCTTC
>-|TRBV5-1|-|TRBJ2-5
CASSLGPGWETQYF
TGCGCCAGCAGCTTGGGCCCGGGTTGGGAGACCCAGTACTTC
>-|TRBV5-6|-|TRBJ1-5
CASSRWQAPNQPQHF
TGTGCCAGCAGCCGGTGGCAGGCTCCAAATCAGCCCCAGCATTTT
>-|TRBV5-1|-|TRBJ2-3
CASSPFPDTSSTDTQYF
TGCGCCAGCAGCCCCTTCCCCGATACTTCTAGCACAGATACGCAGTATTTT
>TRBD1|TRBV13|-|TRBJ2-7
CASSSGWTGKRYEQYF
TGTGCCAGCAGCTCCGGATGGACAGGGAAACGCTACGAGCAGTACTTC
>-|TRBV20-1|once|TRBJ1-1
CSASRVFTEAFF
TGCAGTGCTAGTAGGGTGTTCACTGAAGCTTTCTTT